One sample yielded the 17 T cell receptor beta chains listed below, sequenced in a study of cytomegalovirus exposure and HLA in healthy donors. Both 60 Vbeta primers and 13 Jbeta primers went into the PCR. Produced via immunoSEQ multiplex PCR; TCRdb's table is partial and in-frame only. The sample has 89,000 or so clones, under 85% seen once; the top ten hold roughly 1.9%. Sequencing was done on a sample of PBMCs. Source of these receptors: a boy between 5 and 17 years old in good health and CMV-seronegative.

J is TRBJ1-2 and V is TRBV28, with 7 bases aligning to TRBD1. The V and J ends lost 4 bases and 4 bases, in that order; junction bases with no gene match: 3. The CDR3 totals 13 residues. The germline CDR1 and CDR2 sequences are MDHEN and SYDVKM. The CDR3 region has the DNA TGTGCCAGCAGTTGGGACAGCAGCTATGGCTACACCTTC. Amino acids: CASSWDSSYGYTF.

The rearrangement links TRBV7-2 to TRBJ2-1; a weak D match, TRBD1 (6 bases). The CDR3 totals 17 residues. V lost 1 base and J lost 16, with 29 bases in between. CDR1 SGHTA and CDR2 FQGNSA come from the germline V gene. CDR3 sequence (DNA): TGTGCCAGCAGCTTAGGCCCTCAACAGGGCTCGGGGTCGAGCGATTTCTTC. It is translated as CASSLGPQQGSGSSDFF.

CDR3 region: CASSVIELTGELFF. CDR3 sequence (DNA): TGTGCCAGCAGTGTGATAGAACTCACCGGGGAGCTGTTTTTT. The rearrangement joins TRBV2 to TRBJ2-2; no firm D call. The CDR3 has 14 amino acids. Trimming cost V 4 bases and J 4 bases, with 10 bases left between them. Germline CDR1 reads SNHLY; CDR2 reads FYNNEI.

This clone is a singleton in its sample. V and J are TRBV28 and TRBJ1-6; D is possibly TRBD1 (5 bases). The CDR3 is made up of 16 amino acids. The germline gives CDR1 MDHEN, CDR2 SYDVKM. V gave up 7 bases and J gave up 10 bases, with 23 bases separating them. The CDR3 nucleotides read TGTGCCAGCACCTCGCCGAGGGGCAGGGAGGTATCACCCCTCCACTTT. Translation gives CASTSPRGREVSPLHF.

The J gene is TRBJ2-2, the V gene TRBV25-1; 7 positions agree with TRBD2. The CDR3 extends over 14 amino acids. J lost 6 bases, V lost 2 bases, and 3 bases had no gene match. From germline, CDR1 is MGHDK and CDR2 SYGVNS. The DNA of the CDR3 is TGTGCCAGCAGTGAAGGTCTAGCGGCCGGGGAGCTGTTTTTT. As protein: CASSEGLAAGELFF.

J is TRBJ2-7 and V is TRBV29-1; D is unclear. The CDR3 is made up of 14 amino acids. Trimming removed 4 bases from V and 0 bases from J, with 13 bases in between. Per the germline V gene, CDR1 is SQVTM and CDR2 is ANQGSEA. The CDR3 nucleotides read TGCAGCGTTGCTGGCGTCGGAGTCTCCTACGAGCAGTACTTC. Its translation is CSVAGVGVSYEQYF.

The rearrangement joins TRBV7-6 to TRBJ2-1; the match to TRBD2 covers 9 bases. Germline V CDR1 and CDR2: SGHVS, FNYEAQ. Germline trimming cut 4 bases from V and 4 bases from J; bases unmatched to any gene: 11. The CDR3 spans 17 residues. The CDR3 bases are TGTGCCAGCAGCTCAAGGACTAGCGAGGACAGATACAATGAGCAGTTCTTC. This encodes CASSSRTSEDRYNEQFF.

V gene TRBV7-2 combines with J gene TRBJ1-2, with 10 nucleotides matching TRBD1. The length of the CDR3 is 14 residues. The germline CDR1 and CDR2 sequences are SGHTA and FQGNSA. V lost 2 bases and J lost 7; bases outside the gene matches: 4. The DNA for the CDR3 is TGTGCCAGCAGCTTAAGACAGGGGGCGAGTGGCTACACCTTC. Protein product: CASSLRQGASGYTF.

The DNA of the CDR3 is TGCGCCAGCAGCCAAAATGAGGGTTATGGCTACACCTTC. Protein: CASSQNEGYGYTF. This sequence joins TRBV4-3 and TRBJ1-2, with D hard to call. V shed 2 bases and J shed 5 bases, with 9 bases lying between them. CDR1 and CDR2 from the germline V gene are LGHNA and YSLEER. This CDR3 spans 13 amino acids.

This clone has only a few counts. The V call is TRBV5-1, the J call TRBJ2-7; D is perhaps TRBD1 (6 bases). The germline gives CDR1 SGHRS, CDR2 YFSETQ. V was pared by 7 bases and J by 2 bases, with 13 bases between. This CDR3 is 13 amino acids long. The CDR3 loop is CASSWGRTYEQYF. The CDR3, as DNA: TGCGCCAGCTCATGGGGGCGTACCTACGAGCAGTACTTC.

V gene TRBV7-6 combines with J gene TRBJ2-2; a weak D match, TRBD1 (6 bases). This CDR3 has 16 amino acids. Germline CDR1 and CDR2: SGHVS and FNYEAQ. Trimming removed 1 base from V and 2 bases from J, with 11 bases in between. CDR3 sequence (DNA): TGTGCCAGCAGCTTAGTTTTCAGGGGCAACACCGGGGAGCTGTTTTTT. Amino acids: CASSLVFRGNTGELFF.

CDR3: CASSFPHGAITEAFF. Written as DNA, the CDR3 is TGTGCCAGCAGTTTCCCTCATGGGGCAATCACTGAAGCTTTCTTT. V and J are TRBV13 and TRBJ1-1; a possible D gene is TRBD1 (5 bases). V was clipped by 6 bases and J by 4 bases, with 18 bases between them. Germline V gene data show CDR1 as PRHDT and CDR2 as FYEKMQ (reference sequence). The CDR3 has 15 amino acids.

About this clone itself: A junction end diverges from the germline sequence, so it may reflect a read error. The chain has TRBV11-3 and TRBJ2-7; TRBD2 agrees at 9 bases. Germline CDR1 and CDR2: SGHNT and YENEEA. This CDR3 is 13 amino acids long. The CDR3 loop is CASSLRSSLAGPF. CDR3 bases: TGTGCCAGCAGCTTAAGATCCAGTCTAGCGGGACCCTTC.

The chain couples TRBV9 to TRBJ2-6; D ambiguous. Germline V lookup: CDR1 SGDLS, CDR2 YYNGEE. The CDR3 extends over 13 amino acids. Trimming stripped 6 bases from V and 2 bases from J, with 6 bases between. CDR3 protein: CASMRTGANVLTF. CDR3 in DNA: TGTGCCAGCATGCGGACTGGGGCCAACGTCCTGACTTTC. The full variable domain, in which reference TRBV9 and TRBJ2-6 provide the parts outside the CDR3, is DSGVTQTPKHLITATGQRVTLRCSPRSGDLSVYWYQQSLDQGLQFLIQYYNGEERAKGNILERFSAQQFPDLHSELNLSSLELGDSALYFCASMRTGANVLTFGAGSRLTVL.

CDR3 bases: TGTGCCAGCAGTCAGGGTTTTAACACTGAAGCTTTCTTT. Protein product: CASSQGFNTEAFF. V and J are TRBV27 and TRBJ1-1; weak D call: TRBD1 (5 bases). The CDR3 is 13 residues long. Per the germline V gene, CDR1 is MNHEY and CDR2 is SMNVEV (reference sequence). The germline V and J ends were trimmed by 5 bases and 2 bases, with 9 bases remaining between them.

The chain couples TRBV9 to TRBJ2-5, with a tentative D call TRBD1 (6 bases). CDR1 is SGDLS and CDR2 is YYNGEE in the germline V gene. This CDR3 has 15 residues. V shed 0 bases and J shed 1 base, with 10 bases lying between them. CDR3 residues: CASSVETGPQETQYF. CDR3 nucleotides: TGTGCCAGCAGCGTAGAGACAGGTCCCCAAGAGACCCAGTACTTC.

The genes are TRBV7-2 and TRBJ1-5, with 7 bases aligning to TRBD1. The J segment lost 4 bases and the V segment lost 5 bases, leaving 5 bases of the junction unmatched. Germline loops: CDR1 SGHTA, CDR2 FQGNSA. The CDR3 is made up of 14 amino acids. The CDR3 DNA is TGTGCCAGCAGCCCGCAGACAGGGAATCAGCCCCAGCATTTT. Translating it yields CASSPQTGNQPQHF.